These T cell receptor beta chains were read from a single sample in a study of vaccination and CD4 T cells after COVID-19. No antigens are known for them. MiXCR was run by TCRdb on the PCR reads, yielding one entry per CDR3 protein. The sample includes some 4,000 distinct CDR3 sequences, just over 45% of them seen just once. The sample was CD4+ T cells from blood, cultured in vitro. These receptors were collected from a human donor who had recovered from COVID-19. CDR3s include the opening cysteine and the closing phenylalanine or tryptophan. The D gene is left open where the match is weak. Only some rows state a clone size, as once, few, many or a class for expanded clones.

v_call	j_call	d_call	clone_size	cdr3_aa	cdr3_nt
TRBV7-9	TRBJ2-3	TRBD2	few	CASSRAPSGSHTDTQYF	TGTGCCAGCAGCCGAGCCCCTAGCGGAAGCCACACAGATACGCAGTATTTT
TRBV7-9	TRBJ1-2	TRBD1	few	CASSHWDSYGYTF	TGTGCCAGCAGCCACTGGGACAGTTATGGCTACACCTTC
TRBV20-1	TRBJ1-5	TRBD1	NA	CSARDRTGSDQPQHF	TGCAGTGCTAGAGATCGGACAGGGAGCGATCAGCCCCAGCATTTT
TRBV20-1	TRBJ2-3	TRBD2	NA	CSARTSGSFSSTDTQYF	TGCAGTGCTAGGACTAGCGGGAGCTTCTCTAGCACAGATACGCAGTATTTT
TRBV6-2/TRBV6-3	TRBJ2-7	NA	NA	CASSSGATVPYEQYF	TGTGCCAGCAGTTCCGGGGCCACTGTCCCCTACGAGCAGTACTTC
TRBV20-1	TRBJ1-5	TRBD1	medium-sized	CSARTGGGLGQPQHF	TGCAGTGCCCGGACAGGGGGAGGACTAGGTCAGCCCCAGCATTTT
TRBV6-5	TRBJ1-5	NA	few	CASSSQLYSNQPQHF	TGTGCCAGCAGTTCCCAATTGTATAGCAATCAGCCCCAGCATTTT
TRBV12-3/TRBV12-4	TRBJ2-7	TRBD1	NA	CASSPRQGRSQYYEQYF	TGTGCCAGCAGTCCTCGACAGGGCAGGTCTCAGTACTACGAGCAGTACTTC
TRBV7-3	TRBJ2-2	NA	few	CASSLGPHSPGELFF	TGTGCCAGCAGCCTGGGACCCCATAGCCCCGGGGAGCTGTTTTTT
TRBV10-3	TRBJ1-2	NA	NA	CAIRDRDNYGYTF	TGTGCCATCAGGGACAGAGATAACTATGGCTACACCTTC
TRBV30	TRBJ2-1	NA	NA	CAWSRDGAAFLFF	TGTGCCTGGAGTCGGGACGGGGCAGCGTTTTTGTTCTTC
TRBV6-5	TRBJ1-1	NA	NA	CASSYRITEAFF	TGTGCCAGCAGTTACCGCATCACTGAAGCTTTCTTT
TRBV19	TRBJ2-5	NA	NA	CASSKPTGIGETQYF	TGTGCCAGTAGTAAACCGACCGGGATTGGGGAGACCCAGTACTTC
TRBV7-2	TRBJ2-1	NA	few	CASSLDRNYYNEQFF	TGTGCCAGCAGCTTAGACAGGAATTACTACAATGAGCAGTTCTTC
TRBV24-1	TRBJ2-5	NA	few	CATGEGETQYF	TGTGCCACTGGAGAAGGAGAGACCCAGTACTTC
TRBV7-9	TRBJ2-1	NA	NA	CASSVPRGTSSYNEQFF	TGTGCCAGCAGCGTCCCGAGGGGCACGAGCTCCTACAATGAGCAGTTCTTC
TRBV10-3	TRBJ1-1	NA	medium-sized	CAIRNREGTNTEAFF	TGTGCCATCAGAAACCGGGAGGGAACGAACACTGAAGCTTTCTTT
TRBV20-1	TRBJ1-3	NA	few	CSARMGGSGNTIYF	TGCAGTGCTAGAATGGGGGGCTCTGGAAACACCATATATTTT
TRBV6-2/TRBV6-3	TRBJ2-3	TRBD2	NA	CASTLLAGITDTQYF	TGTGCCAGCACCCTACTAGCGGGAATCACAGATACGCAGTATTTT
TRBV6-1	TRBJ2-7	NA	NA	CASSNEQGSGSYEQYF	TGTGCCAGCAGTAACGAACAGGGTTCAGGCTCCTACGAGCAGTACTTC
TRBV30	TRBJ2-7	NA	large	CAWSVTFSYEQYF	TGTGCCTGGAGTGTGACATTCTCCTACGAGCAGTACTTC
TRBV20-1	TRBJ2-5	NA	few	CSARAPQGGETQYF	TGCAGTGCTAGAGCCCCACAGGGTGGGGAGACCCAGTACTTC